Following are 32 T cell receptor beta chains from one sample sequenced in a study of CD8+ T cells in alopecia areata. The treatment denotes: oral pan-JAK inhibitor, 5-10 mg twice daily. Isolated RNA was reverse transcribed into cDNA used as the sequencing template. Libraries were prepared by immunoSEQ multiplex PCR; TCRdb keeps only in-frame clonotypes and omits some of them. Among under 350,000 clones listed, roughly 64% were seen once. The sample was CD4+ T cells sorted from blood, taken at week 24, from a patient treated with tofacitinib. Receptor source: a human donor with alopecia areata.

The V and J genes are TRBV2 and TRBJ2-7; D possibly corresponds to TRBD1 (5 bases). Germline loops: CDR1 SNHLY, CDR2 FYNNEI. The CDR3 contains 14 residues. The ends were cut back, 4 bases at V and 3 bases at J, with 13 bases in the middle. The CDR3 here is CASSGQVGVYEQYF. The CDR3 nucleotides read TGTGCCAGCAGTGGGCAGGTAGGGGTCTACGAGCAGTACTTC.

The genes are TRBV2 and TRBJ1-5, with D possibly TRBD1 on 5 matching bases. In germline, CDR1 is SNHLY, CDR2 FYNNEI. The CDR3 runs to 14 residues. V lost 0 bases, J lost 5 bases, and 8 bases lay in between. For the CDR3, the DNA is TGTGCCAGCAGTGAAGCCCAGGGCCATCAGCCCCAGCATTTT. As protein: CASSEAQGHQPQHF.

The chain recombines TRBV7-9 with TRBJ1-6; D possibly corresponds to TRBD1 (6 bases). This CDR3 has 15 residues. V dropped 2 bases and J dropped 9 bases, with 14 bases sitting between them. Germline assignment: CDR1 SEHNR and CDR2 FQNEAQ (reference sequence). CDR3 sequence reads: CASSLTDRPSSPLHF. The DNA of the CDR3 is TGTGCCAGCAGCTTAACAGACAGGCCCTCTTCACCCCTCCACTTT.

The chain is built from TRBV5-4 and TRBJ2-7; D may be TRBD1 (5 bases). Trimming took off 4 bases at V and 1 base at J, with 12 bases between the two ends. CDR1 SGHNT and CDR2 YYREEE come from the germline V gene (reference sequence). The CDR3 runs to 14 residues. CDR3 sequence (DNA): TGTGCCAGCAGCATTGACAGTACTTCCTACGAGCAGTACTTC. Its translation: CASSIDSTSYEQYF.

This chain joins TRBV6-5 and TRBJ2-7; the match to TRBD1 covers 7 bases. J gave up 0 bases and V 7 bases, and 0 bases lay outside the gene matches. Germline V gives CDR1 MNHEY, CDR2 SVGAGI. The CDR3 length is 12 residues. CDR3 coding DNA: TGTGCCAGCACAGGGGGCTCCTACGAGCAGTACTTC. As protein: CASTGGSYEQYF.

In its sample, this clone was seen a few times. The V call is TRBV7-9, the J call TRBJ2-2; D is uncertain. CDR1 SEHNR and CDR2 FQNEAQ come from the germline V gene (reference sequence). CDR3 size: 12 residues. V was trimmed by 6 bases and J by 7 bases, leaving 9 bases between them. CDR3 nucleotide sequence: TGTGCCAGCAGGATACTCGACGGGGAGCTGTTTTTT. This gives the protein CASRILDGELFF. The full variable domain, with the rest looked up from reference TRBV7-9 and TRBJ2-2, is DTGVSQNPRHKITKRGQNVTFRCDPISEHNRLYWYRQTLGQGPEFLTYFQNEAQLEKSRLLSDRFSAERPKGSFSTLEIQRTEQGDSAMYLCASRILDGELFFGEGSRLTVL.

The V call is TRBV7-2, the J call TRBJ1-6; D not resolved. The germline V gene has CDR1 SGHTA and CDR2 FQGNSA. V was pared by 2 bases and J by 7 bases, with 6 bases between. CDR3 size: 13 residues. CDR3 coding DNA: TGTGCCAGCAGCTTACAAGGCAATTCACCCCTCCACTTT. It yields the protein CASSLQGNSPLHF.

Only one count was recorded for this clone. The chain couples TRBV9 to TRBJ2-1; 8 bases map to TRBD1. The CDR3 consists of 15 residues. V lost 0 bases, J lost 5 bases, and 4 bases stayed unmatched. Germline V gene data show CDR1 as SGDLS and CDR2 as YYNGEE. CDR3 in amino acids: CASSVVDRANNEQFF. CDR3 DNA sequence: TGTGCCAGCAGCGTAGTGGACAGGGCCAACAATGAGCAGTTCTTC.

The chain joins TRBV11-1 to TRBJ2-7; TRBD1 agrees at 9 bases. This CDR3 comprises 14 residues. J was trimmed by 3 bases and V by 5 bases; bases with no gene match: 5. Per the germline V gene, CDR1 is SGHAT and CDR2 is FQDESV (reference sequence). The chain's CDR3 is CASSPDRGFYEQYF. Written as DNA, the CDR3 is TGTGCCAGCAGCCCCGACAGGGGGTTCTACGAGCAGTACTTC.

The V call is TRBV7-2, the J call TRBJ2-7, with D possibly TRBD2 on 5 matching bases. Per germline, CDR1 SGHTA and CDR2 FQGNSA. Trimming removed 6 bases at V and 1 base at J, with 13 bases between. This CDR3 has 14 residues. CDR3 amino acids: CASSSSRDSYEQYF. CDR3 nucleotide sequence: TGTGCCAGCAGTTCGTCCCGGGATTCCTACGAGCAGTACTTC.

The CDR3 protein is CASSNRTGEAFF. CDR3 nucleotide sequence: TGTGCCAGCAGCAATAGGACAGGGGAAGCTTTCTTT. This chain connects TRBV7-3 to TRBJ1-1; 8 bases agree with TRBD1. The CDR3 is 12 amino acids. The V segment lost 5 bases and the J segment 8 bases; nucleotides outside the gene matches: 4. CDR1 is SGHTA and CDR2 is FQGTGA in the germline V gene.

V and J are TRBV9 and TRBJ1-6, with a tentative D call TRBD1 (5 bases). This CDR3 has 15 amino acids. Trimming pared 0 bases from V and 8 bases from J, leaving 12 bases between. Germline-derived CDR1 and CDR2 are SGDLS and YYNGEE. CDR3 region: CASSVDEGSDSPLHF. The DNA for the CDR3 is TGTGCCAGCAGCGTAGACGAGGGGAGCGATTCACCCCTCCACTTT.

This clone turned up a few times. The rearrangement joins TRBV5-1 to TRBJ2-1; D call uncertain. The V gene lost 1 base and the J gene lost 5 bases, with 4 bases spanning the gap. The CDR3 has 12 amino acids. Germline lookup yields CDR1 SGHRS and CDR2 YFSETQ. CDR3 protein: CASSLLNNEQFF. CDR3 bases: TGCGCCAGCAGCTTGTTGAACAATGAGCAGTTCTTC.

The V and J genes are TRBV29-1 and TRBJ2-1, with D hard to call. The germline gives CDR1 SQVTM, CDR2 ANQGSEA. The V end lost 4 bases, the J end lost 8 bases, and 15 bases lay between the germline ends. This CDR3 is built from 13 residues. The chain's CDR3 is CSVGSSVTDEQFF. DNA for the CDR3: TGCAGCGTTGGATCCAGCGTCACCGATGAGCAGTTCTTC.

This clone came up a few times. The rearrangement links TRBV19 to TRBJ2-7, with D possibly TRBD1 on 6 matching bases. This CDR3 has 12 residues. Germline values: CDR1 LNHDA, CDR2 SQIVND (reference sequence). V was cut by 7 bases and J by 3 bases, with 10 bases left in between. This chain's CDR3 is CASMGTNYEQYF. DNA for the CDR3: TGTGCCAGTATGGGGACAAACTACGAGCAGTACTTC.

This rearrangement joins TRBV4-2 to TRBJ2-3; 10 bases are a match to TRBD2. The trim removed 0 bases at V and 7 bases at J, leaving 7 bases unmatched. Germline values: CDR1 LGHNA, CDR2 YNFKEQ. The CDR3 contains 16 residues. In DNA form, the CDR3 reads TGTGCCAGCAGCCAAGAACCAGCGGGGGGGCGGAATACGCAGTATTTT. The encoded protein is CASSQEPAGGRNTQYF.

V usage is TRBV7-2 and J usage is TRBJ2-1, with D uncertain. CDR1 and CDR2 from the germline V gene are SGHTA and FQGNSA. The CDR3 sequence is 11 residues long. The V and J ends lost 3 bases and 12 bases respectively, with 9 bases between them. The CDR3 is CASSFTSGQFF. CDR3 in DNA: TGTGCCAGCAGCTTCACCTCCGGGCAGTTCTTC.

The sample holds a few counts of this clone. This chain connects TRBV30 to TRBJ2-1, with D perhaps TRBD1 or TRBD2 (5 bases each). Germline CDR1 GTSNPN, CDR2 SVGIG (reference sequence). V dropped 4 bases and J dropped 3 bases, with 13 bases sitting between them. This CDR3 is 14 amino acids long. The DNA of the CDR3 is TGTGCCTGGATGAGGGGCCCCGGCTACAATGAGCAGTTCTTC. It encodes CAWMRGPGYNEQFF.

This clone was seen only a few times. The gene calls are TRBV9 and TRBJ1-3; D gene unclear. CDR1 and CDR2 from the germline V gene are SGDLS and YYNGEE. This CDR3 comprises 14 residues. With 0 bases removed from V and 1 base from J, the gap between germline ends came to 5 bases. CDR3: CASSVENSGNTIYF. CDR3 in DNA: TGTGCCAGCAGCGTAGAGAATTCTGGAAACACCATATATTTT.

As regards this clone: Other DNA sequences in this specimen translate into the identical CDR3. V is TRBV30 and J is TRBJ1-3; D is ambiguous. V was trimmed by 0 bases and J by 4 bases, leaving 7 bases between them. Germline loops: CDR1 GTSNPN, CDR2 SVGIG (reference sequence). The CDR3 spans 13 residues. The CDR3 DNA reads TGTGCCTGGAGTGTTTTATCCGGAAACACCATATATTTT. Amino acids: CAWSVLSGNTIYF.

This clone was found once. The chain joins TRBV5-1 to TRBJ2-7; 8 nucleotides agree with TRBD1. The CDR3 has 15 residues. The germline gives CDR1 SGHRS, CDR2 YFSETQ. With V trimmed by 3 bases and J by 9 bases, 14 bases remained unmatched. CDR3 amino acids: CASSSGQGLYERQYF. The CDR3 DNA sequence: TGCGCCAGCAGCTCAGGACAGGGACTCTACGAGCGGCAGTACTTC.

The rearrangement links TRBV5-1 to TRBJ2-5, with TRBD1 matching over 9 bases. The CDR3 totals 16 residues. Germline assignment: CDR1 SGHRS and CDR2 YFSETQ. With 4 bases clipped from V and 6 bases from J, the junction kept 13 bases outside the gene matches. CDR3 bases: TGCGCCAGCAGCCATACGACACAGGGGGCGAGGAAGACCCAGTACTTC. This codes for CASSHTTQGARKTQYF.

This clone showed up just a few times. The chain is built from TRBV5-1 and TRBJ2-1, with D unresolved. V was pared by 0 bases and J by 8 bases, with 15 bases between. This CDR3 is built from 15 residues. Germline V CDR1 and CDR2: SGHRS, YFSETQ. The CDR3 is CASSLEFRSSDEQFF. CDR3 bases: TGCGCCAGCAGCTTGGAATTTCGGTCTTCCGATGAGCAGTTCTTC.

The V gene is TRBV11-2, the J gene TRBJ1-6; TRBD1 agrees at 7 bases. Trimming cost V 4 bases and J 7 bases; bases outside gene matches: 7. The germline CDR1 and CDR2 sequences are SGHAT and FQNNGV. This CDR3 is built from 15 residues. CDR3 residues: CASSSSGTANSPLHF. CDR3 DNA: TGTGCCAGCAGCTCCTCCGGGACAGCCAATTCACCCCTCCACTTT.

This clone was detected only a few times. V usage is TRBV4-1 and J usage is TRBJ1-6, with 8 nucleotides matching TRBD1. Germline V gene lookup returns CDR1 MGHRA and CDR2 YSYEKL. V lost 1 base and J lost 10; bases outside the gene matches: 6. This CDR3 spans 15 amino acids. The CDR3 spells CASSQGGQVGSPLHF. CDR3 in DNA: TGCGCCAGCAGCCAAGGGGGACAGGTGGGCTCACCCCTCCACTTT.

This clone occurred many times. The rearrangement links TRBV7-6 to TRBJ1-4; D possibly corresponds to TRBD1 (5 bases). Germline V CDR1 and CDR2: SGHVS, FNYEAQ. The CDR3 has 16 residues. The V and J ends lost 5 bases and 7 bases respectively, with 20 bases between them. DNA for the CDR3: TGTGCCAGCAGCCCCTCTGGGGGGAGGGGAAGTGAAAAACTGTTTTTT. Translated: CASSPSGGRGSEKLFF.

The chain is built from TRBV6-5 and TRBJ2-7; maybe TRBD2 (5 bases). CDR3 length: 13 amino acids. The germline V gene encodes CDR1 MNHEY and CDR2 SVGAGI. The germline V and J ends were trimmed by 5 bases and 3 bases, with 11 bases remaining between them. As DNA, the CDR3 is TGTGCCAGCAGTCCTCCCGGGGACTACGAGCAGTACTTC. Translating it yields CASSPPGDYEQYF.

The chain employs TRBV4-2 and TRBJ1-2; a weak D match, TRBD1 (5 bases). The CDR3 has 15 residues. Germline CDR1 is LGHNA and CDR2 is YNFKEQ. The V end lost 3 bases, the J end lost 4 bases, and 15 bases lay between the germline ends. CDR3 sequence reads: CASSQFRDGGYGYTF. The CDR3 bases are TGTGCCAGCAGCCAGTTTAGGGACGGAGGCTATGGCTACACCTTC.

The genes are TRBV7-2 and TRBJ2-5, with D unclear. V lost 0 bases and J lost 4, with 6 bases in between. The germline V gene has CDR1 SGHTA and CDR2 FQGNSA. CDR3 size: 13 residues. As DNA, the CDR3 is TGTGCCAGCAGCTTAGCGAGGCGAGAGACCCAGTACTTC. Protein: CASSLARRETQYF.

V is TRBV7-8 and J is TRBJ2-3; 9 nucleotides line up with TRBD1. The CDR3 is 20 amino acids. The germline V gene has CDR1 SGHVS and CDR2 FQNEAQ. Trimming took 1 base from V and 3 from J; bases not matched to a gene: 17. Here the CDR3 DNA reads TGTGCCAGCAGCTTAGGGAGACCGGGACAGGGAGAGCGAGGAACAGATACGCAGTATTTT. Its protein product is CASSLGRPGQGERGTDTQYF.

The chain is built from TRBV4-1 and TRBJ2-6; D not certain. Germline CDR1 is MGHRA and CDR2 is YSYEKL. The V end was cut by 1 base, the J end by 0 bases, with 7 bases between. The CDR3 consists of 16 residues. The DNA for the CDR3 is TGCGCCAGCAGCCAAGCTGACACCTCTGGGGCCAACGTCCTGACTTTC. It specifies CASSQADTSGANVLTF.

The chain has TRBV27 and TRBJ2-1; TRBD2 matches 10 bases. Looked up from germline, CDR1 is MNHEY and CDR2 is SMNVEV (reference sequence). This CDR3 is 17 amino acids long. V shed 5 bases, J shed 5 bases, and the junction held 12 bases outside the gene matches. CDR3 amino acids: CASSPSLAGGFNNEQFF. Here the CDR3 DNA reads TGTGCCAGCAGTCCGAGCTTAGCGGGGGGATTTAACAATGAGCAGTTCTTC.